Sequencing of this T cell receptor (beta chain) was carried out in a study of blood T cell repertoires in COVID-19 (TCRdb year 2020). About the study as a whole: The collaborator samples originated in the United States, Italy and Spain and spanned the acute and convalescent phases of COVID-19. The material from the prospective study consisted of cDNA or gDNA derived from T cells, B-cell-depleted T cells, or PBMCs. The dataset comprised deeply sampled blood TCRbeta repertoires from subjects exposed to, actively infected with, or recovered from COVID-19. The repertoires were released in a freely available public database intended as a resource for research on the immune response to SARS-CoV-2. The samples were drawn from two sources: the first 160 participants of the ongoing ImmuneRACE study, and some 1,300 subjects contributed by 6 global collaborators. Sample metadata almost always included a de-identified subject ID, COVID-19 status, age in years and sex. Where available, HLA class I and class II types were obtained from metadata supplied by the sample provider rather than from assay-based typing. General conclusions and limits of the study: Clinical and demographic metadata were provided uncurated, with the amount varying by source and participant.

TCRbeta CDR3 regions were amplified from genomic DNA using the immunoSEQ Assay, a bias-controlled multiplex PCR. In the paper's pipeline: The number of nucleated cells in each sample was estimated by amplification of reference gene primers within the assay. Sequence reads were collapsed and filtered to measure the absolute abundance of every unique TCRbeta CDR3 rearrangement. For each sample, productive Simpson clonality was calculated as the square root of Simpson's diversity index across productive rearrangements. Drawn from immuneACCESS, this table holds only the in-frame rearrangements with V and J called that TCRdb kept. Clones are partly lost; checked studies trace under half to an unresolved V gene and leave the rest unexplained. V, J and clone size were drawn from that table, and D and trimming were deduced from the DNA. This sample gives about 120,000 clones in total; about four fifths of them show up just once. Jointly, the top ten make up 4% of the sample.

As to this clone: The specificity of this receptor is unknown. Sequence at one end of the junction differs from germline and may be a read error.

Whole blood was collected in K2EDTA tubes by collaborating institutions according to the institutions' own protocols. Collaborator samples were shipped for TCRbeta analysis as frozen whole blood, isolated PBMCs, or DNA extracted from either sample type. Reading the germline V gene gives CDR1 SGHAT and CDR2 FQNNGV. Including cysteine and phenylalanine, the CDR3 has 16 amino acids. Left in the record is the CDR3 DNA by itself, 48 bases read in frame from the first base. The sample comprised peripheral blood. This TCR came from a woman aged 80 or over with acute or convalescent COVID-19. The chain is assembled from TRBV11-2 and TRBJ2-3, with TRBD2 identical over 10 junction bases. The CDR3 here reads CASTLAGLAESDTQYF. The nucleotide sequence reads TGTGCCAGCACCTTAGCCGGACTAGCGGAGTCAGATACGCAGTATTTT. With the rest looked up from the reference TRBV11-2 and TRBJ2-3 genes rather than sequenced, the full variable domain is EAGVAQSPRYKIIEKRQSVAFWCNPISGHATLYWYQQILGQGPKLLIQFQNNGVVDDSQLPKDRFSAERLKGVDSTLKIQPAKLEDSAVYLCASTLAGLAESDTQYFGPGTRLTVL.